The T cell receptor (beta chain) under discussion was sequenced for a study of T-cell reconstitution after alpha-beta-depleted transplantation in children. Unique molecular identifiers featured in how the TCRbeta library was prepared. TCRdb processed the PCR reads anew with MiXCR; each CDR3 protein has one entry. The table has roughly 100,000 distinct CDR3 sequences, roughly 8.3% seen once; the top ten hold 6.9%. The V gene end was trimmed by 6 bases and the J gene end by 6 bases; junction bases not matched to a gene: 6. The CDR3 is made up of 15 amino acids. In germline, CDR1 is MNHEY, CDR2 SVGAGI. This clonotype appeared many times.

The sequence was obtained from a human donor who donated a stem cell graft to a child with congenital amegakaryocytic thrombocytopenia. Sequencing used PBMCs from the stem cell graft donor, obtained from the stem cell graft. The genes are TRBV6-5 and TRBJ2-1; 12 bases agree with TRBD2. The DNA for the CDR3 is TGTGCCAGCAGGAGAGGACTAGCGGGGATCAATGAGCAGTTCTTC. Translated: CASRRGLAGINEQFF.